The rows below give T cell receptor beta chains drawn from one sample of a study of PD-L1 blockade in urothelial cancer. Only in-frame clones appear in the TCRdb table, and some are missing; sequencing was by immunoSEQ multiplex PCR. The table records 100,000 to 150,000 clones, about 82% of them present only once. Material: PBMCs, obtained around atezolizumab (anti-PD-L1) treatment. The receptors stem from a man between 50 and 59 years old with urothelial cancer. Both conserved end residues are part of each CDR3. The order of the fields is D gene, clone size, V gene, J gene, CDR3 protein, CDR3 DNA. A D gene is named only where the DNA matches it firmly. Some rows have no size entry. The others give once, few or many, or a class for an expanded clone.

>.|.|TRBV5-1|TRBJ2-5
CASSLGSGSGETQYF
TGCGCCAGCAGCTTGGGCTCGGGAAGTGGCGAGACCCAGTACTTC
>.|.|TRBV28|TRBJ1-5
CASGQYSNQPQHF
TGTGCCAGCGGACAGTATAGCAATCAGCCCCAGCATTTT
>.|.|TRBV2|TRBJ1-1
CASSVRGLNTEAFF
TGTGCCAGCAGTGTCCGGGGATTGAACACTGAAGCTTTCTTT
>.|.|TRBV10-2|TRBJ1-1
CASFDVGAGTEAFF
TGCGCCAGCTTTGACGTGGGGGCTGGAACTGAAGCTTTCTTT
>TRBD1|.|TRBV9|TRBJ1-3
CASSVGQGARGNTIYF
TGTGCCAGCAGCGTAGGACAGGGGGCGCGAGGAAACACCATATATTTT
>.|.|TRBV6-5|TRBJ1-6
CASSYAAASYNSPLHF
TGTGCCAGCAGTTACGCTGCGGCCAGTTATAATTCACCCCTCCACTTT
>.|.|TRBV20-1|TRBJ1-6
CSAKFLPPLHF
TGCAGTGCCAAGTTTCTACCACCCCTCCACTTT
>.|.|TRBV28|TRBJ2-7
CASSLWGRGEQYF
TGTGCCAGCTCACTCTGGGGCAGGGGCGAGCAGTACTTC
>TRBD1|.|TRBV5-1|TRBJ1-4
CASSRQGASSTNEKLFF
TGCGCCAGCAGCAGACAGGGGGCCTCTTCAACTAATGAAAAACTGTTTTTT
>TRBD1|few|TRBV5-1|TRBJ1-6
CASTTGGSGNSPLHF
TGCGCCAGCACCACAGGGGGCTCTGGGAATTCACCCCTCCACTTT
>.|.|TRBV19|TRBJ1-4
CASSFGPGGLFF
TGTGCCAGTAGTTTCGGACCGGGGGGACTGTTTTTT
>TRBD1|.|TRBV7-2|TRBJ2-5
CASSLGNRGMRETQYF
TGTGCCAGCAGCTTAGGGAACAGGGGGATGCGGGAGACCCAGTACTTC
>.|.|TRBV6-5|TRBJ1-2
CASSPSMGGHYGYTF
TGTGCCAGCAGTCCATCTATGGGCGGGCACTATGGCTACACCTTC
>TRBD1|.|TRBV9|TRBJ2-1
CASSSGQASYNEQFF
TGTGCCAGCAGTTCCGGACAGGCCAGCTACAATGAGCAGTTCTTC
>TRBD1|once|TRBV7-3|TRBJ1-1
CASSLTGANTEAFF
TGTGCCAGCAGCCTGACAGGGGCGAACACTGAAGCTTTCTTT
>TRBD1|.|TRBV7-8|TRBJ2-7
CASKGDREFNEQYF
TGTGCCAGCAAAGGGGACAGGGAGTTTAACGAGCAGTACTTC
>TRBD1|few|TRBV28|TRBJ1-5
CASSYPTGTGAVGANQPQHF
TGTGCCAGCAGTTATCCTACCGGGACAGGGGCAGTTGGGGCAAATCAGCCCCAGCATTTT
>.|.|TRBV7-3|TRBJ1-2
CASSEGGGDGYTF
TGTGCCAGCAGCGAGGGTGGGGGCGATGGCTACACCTTC
>TRBD2|.|TRBV6-1|TRBJ2-2
CASRETSGSLDTGELFF
TGTGCCAGCAGGGAAACTAGCGGGAGTTTGGACACCGGGGAGCTGTTTTTT
>TRBD2|.|TRBV4-2|TRBJ2-5
CASSQLTGSASGRGETQYF
TGTGCCAGCAGCCAACTCACCGGGTCGGCTAGCGGGAGGGGAGAGACCCAGTACTTC
>TRBD1|.|TRBV11-2|TRBJ1-4
CASSLGDRDNEKLFF
TGTGCCAGCAGCTTAGGGGACAGGGATAATGAAAAACTGTTTTTT
>.|once|TRBV9|TRBJ2-1
CASSVDPSSYNEQFF
TGTGCCAGCAGCGTAGACCCGAGCTCCTACAATGAGCAGTTCTTC
>.|.|TRBV7-2|TRBJ2-7
CASSLLASYYEQYF
TGTGCCAGCAGCTTATTAGCGTCTTACTACGAGCAGTACTTC
>.|.|TRBV28|TRBJ2-7
CASRGTREQYF
TGTGCCAGCAGGGGGACTCGCGAGCAGTACTTC
>TRBD1|.|TRBV18|TRBJ2-7
CASSPRDRGLFPYEQYF
TGTGCCAGCTCACCACGGGACAGGGGGCTGTTTCCCTACGAGCAGTACTTC
>.|.|TRBV7-9|TRBJ2-5
CASSLGVEETQYF
TGTGCCAGCAGCTTAGGCGTGGAAGAGACCCAGTACTTC
>.|.|TRBV7-9|TRBJ2-6
CASSMGGRTGANVLTF
TGTGCCAGCAGTATGGGGGGTAGAACTGGGGCCAACGTCCTGACTTTC
>.|.|TRBV6-5|TRBJ1-5
CASSTDSSNQPQHF
TGTGCCAGCAGTACGGACAGTAGCAATCAGCCCCAGCATTTT
>TRBD2|few|TRBV5-1|TRBJ2-3
CASRGGRAVDTQYF
TGCGCCAGCAGGGGCGGGAGGGCCGTAGATACGCAGTATTTT
>.|.|TRBV7-8|TRBJ2-7
CASSLGQGGLYEQYF
TGTGCCAGCAGCTTAGGTCAGGGGGGTCTCTACGAGCAGTACTTC
>.|.|TRBV25-1|TRBJ1-4
CASSGKQGWGEKLFF
TGTGCCAGCAGTGGTAAACAGGGTTGGGGGGAAAAACTGTTTTTT
>.|.|TRBV18|TRBJ2-3
CASSPPLAEHTDTQYF
TGTGCCAGCTCACCACCGTTAGCGGAGCACACAGATACGCAGTATTTT
>.|.|TRBV28|TRBJ1-6
CASSLLAGDNSPLHF
TGTGCCAGCAGTTTATTAGCCGGGGATAATTCACCCCTCCACTTT
>.|.|TRBV9|TRBJ2-5
CASSAKGLGGTQYF
TGTGCCAGCAGCGCAAAGGGCCTGGGGGGGACCCAGTACTTC
>.|.|TRBV6-6|TRBJ1-5
CASVLWGDQPQHF
TGTGCCAGCGTATTATGGGGAGATCAGCCCCAGCATTTT
>TRBD2|.|TRBV27|TRBJ2-7
CASSPRPGLAGTGSEQYF
TGTGCCAGCAGTCCGCGACCGGGACTAGCGGGAACGGGTTCCGAGCAGTACTTC
>TRBD2|.|TRBV5-6|TRBJ2-2
CASSLVAGGTGELFF
TGTGCCAGCAGCCTAGTAGCGGGAGGCACCGGGGAGCTGTTTTTT
>.|many|TRBV5-6|TRBJ2-1
CASSLEVYDLAYTYNEQFF
TGTGCCAGCAGCTTGGAAGTTTATGATCTAGCGTATACCTACAATGAGCAGTTCTTC
>.|.|TRBV6-5|TRBJ1-1
CASSYEGGGTEAFF
TGTGCCAGCAGTTACGAGGGAGGTGGCACTGAAGCTTTCTTT
>TRBD1|.|TRBV15|TRBJ2-3
CATSRDNSGQGSDTQYF
TGTGCCACCAGCAGAGATAACTCGGGACAGGGGTCAGATACGCAGTATTTT
>.|.|TRBV9|TRBJ1-1
CASSVGQTNTEAFF
TGTGCCAGCAGCGTAGGACAAACGAACACTGAAGCTTTCTTT
>TRBD1|.|TRBV6-6|TRBJ1-2
CASSYSTGVTSYGYTF
TGTGCCAGCAGTTACTCGACAGGGGTAACATCCTATGGCTACACCTTC
>.|.|TRBV7-9|TRBJ2-1
CASSFLASPGNEQFF
TGTGCCAGCAGCTTTTTAGCGTCCCCGGGGAATGAGCAGTTCTTC
>.|once|TRBV7-2|TRBJ2-4
CASSPRQDVAKNIQYF
TGTGCCAGCAGCCCTCGACAGGATGTAGCCAAAAACATTCAGTACTTC
>TRBD2|.|TRBV19|TRBJ2-5
CASTPRLRTSGETQYF
TGTGCCAGTACCCCTCGCCTGAGGACTAGCGGAGAGACCCAGTACTTC
>TRBD1|once|TRBV10-3|TRBJ2-3
CAISEGTGSTDTQYF
TGTGCCATCAGTGAGGGGACAGGGAGCACAGATACGCAGTATTTT
>TRBD1|.|TRBV7-9|TRBJ1-4
CASSLGDRGSEKLFF
TGTGCCAGCAGCTTAGGGGACAGGGGAAGTGAAAAACTGTTTTTT
>.|.|TRBV7-9|TRBJ1-4
CASSLTAATNEKLFF
TGTGCCAGCAGCTTAACCGCAGCAACTAATGAAAAACTGTTTTTT
>TRBD2|.|TRBV30|TRBJ2-5
CAWSVLRTSGSRETQYF
TGTGCCTGGAGTGTATTAAGGACTAGCGGGAGTAGGGAGACCCAGTACTTC
>TRBD2|.|TRBV2|TRBJ2-1
CASIKSGSSYNEQFF
TGTGCCAGCATCAAAAGCGGGAGCTCCTACAATGAGCAGTTCTTC
>.|.|TRBV27|TRBJ1-2
CASSGGNGYTF
TGTGCCAGCAGTGGGGGGAATGGCTACACCTTC
>TRBD1|.|TRBV28|TRBJ1-1
CASTGGPEAFF
TGTGCCAGCACAGGGGGGCCCGAAGCTTTCTTT
>TRBD1|.|TRBV9|TRBJ1-3
CASSARGLGNTIYF
TGTGCCAGCAGCGCCAGGGGGCTTGGAAACACCATATATTTT
>.|.|TRBV4-1|TRBJ1-4
CASSRERNEKLFF
TGCGCCAGCAGCCGTGAGAGGAATGAAAAACTGTTTTTT
>.|.|TRBV7-9|TRBJ2-3
CASSSQGPKDTQYF
TGTGCCAGCAGCTCCCAGGGGCCGAAGGATACGCAGTATTTT
>.|.|TRBV29-1|TRBJ2-7
CSVQTDDRSPYEQYF
TGCAGCGTGCAGACAGACGACAGGTCCCCCTACGAGCAGTACTTC
>TRBD2|.|TRBV29-1|TRBJ2-2
CSVIPGLAGAGGELFF
TGCAGCGTTATACCCGGACTAGCGGGAGCGGGCGGGGAGCTGTTTTTT
>TRBD2|.|TRBV9|TRBJ2-1
CASSQTSGSFYNEQFF
TGTGCCAGCAGCCAGACTAGCGGGAGTTTTTACAATGAGCAGTTCTTC
>.|.|TRBV19|TRBJ2-7
CASSARDFPYEQYF
TGTGCCAGTAGTGCCCGGGACTTCCCCTACGAGCAGTACTTC
>TRBD2|.|TRBV9|TRBJ2-7
CASSPSGLAGYPYEQYF
TGTGCCAGCAGCCCCTCCGGGCTAGCGGGGTATCCCTACGAGCAGTACTTC